The clone carrying this T cell receptor (beta chain) has a single count. Its matching antigen is unknown. A read error may account for a junction end that differs from germline. The data originate from a study of human thymus T cells. Findings of the study overall: Related work found strong thymic repertoire overlap between unrelated individuals. Repertoires sampled from thymus and blood appeared biased in V and J gene usage.

The assay was immunoSEQ multiplex PCR, and TCRdb's table has in-frame clones only and misses some. The table includes some 130,000 clones, around 94% detected once. The CDR3 totals 13 residues. CDR1 SNHLY and CDR2 FYNNEI come from the germline V gene. Corrective heart surgery yielded resections, and these provided the thymus tissue. All donors were healthy Finnish infants who were undergoing corrective surgery to treat congenital heart defects. Sequencing was performed on thymus tissue. The sequence was obtained from a boy less than two years old with a congenital heart defect but otherwise immunologically healthy. The chain employs TRBV2 and TRBJ1-2; D is perhaps TRBD1 (6 bases). CDR3 bases: TGTGCCAGCAGGGAAGGGGGAGAAAGGGGCTACACCTTC. This gives the protein CASREGGERGYTF.